Described below is a single TCR beta chain sequence and its context. The treatment: randomized to nivolumab then ipilimumab (arm A) or the reverse (arm B). This specimen belongs to a study of sequential checkpoint blockade in melanoma. The data were produced by immunoSEQ multiplex PCR, yet TCRdb's version contains in-frame clones alone and is incomplete. Of around 10,000 clones in the sample, around 27% were seen once. Looked up from germline, CDR1 is LNHDA and CDR2 is SQIVND (reference sequence). This CDR3 spans 15 amino acids. The V end was cut by 2 bases, the J end by 4 bases, with 11 bases between.

The chain has TRBV19 and TRBJ1-4; D is undetermined. The specimen was tumor tissue (inferred from file names), collected from a patient given nivolumab and ipilimumab in sequence. This TCR was recovered from a human donor with melanoma. The CDR3 sequence: CASSISREINEKLFF. In nucleotides, the CDR3 is TGTGCCAGTAGTATAAGTAGGGAGATTAATGAAAAACTGTTTTTT.